This TCR beta chain was retrieved from a study of blood T cells in healthy people across ages. Study-level results: With naive T cell percentage, TCR beta diversity showed a strong correlation.

In the case of this clonotype: The antigen is unknown. The junction shows a germline mismatch at one end, possibly a read error.

The CDR3 length is 13 residues. CDR1 is SEHNR, CDR2 FQNEAQ, per germline (reference sequence). Sample-barcoded 5' priming and a J-beta primer mix drove a second PCR of roughly 6 to 12 cycles. TCRdb recomputed calls from the 5' RACE reads with MiXCR, one row per CDR3 protein. The sample holds roughly 1,100,000 distinct CDR3 sequences, under 30% seen once. The sample also formed part of further work on T cells of mothers and their children.

J is TRBJ2-5 and V is TRBV7-9, with D possibly TRBD1 on 6 matching bases. Specimen: blood. This sequence was found in a girl aged 2 to 10 in good health. The CDR3 reads CASREPGGQEWDF. The CDR3 region has the DNA TGTGCCAGCCGCGAACCTGGGGGCCAAGAGTGGGACTTC.